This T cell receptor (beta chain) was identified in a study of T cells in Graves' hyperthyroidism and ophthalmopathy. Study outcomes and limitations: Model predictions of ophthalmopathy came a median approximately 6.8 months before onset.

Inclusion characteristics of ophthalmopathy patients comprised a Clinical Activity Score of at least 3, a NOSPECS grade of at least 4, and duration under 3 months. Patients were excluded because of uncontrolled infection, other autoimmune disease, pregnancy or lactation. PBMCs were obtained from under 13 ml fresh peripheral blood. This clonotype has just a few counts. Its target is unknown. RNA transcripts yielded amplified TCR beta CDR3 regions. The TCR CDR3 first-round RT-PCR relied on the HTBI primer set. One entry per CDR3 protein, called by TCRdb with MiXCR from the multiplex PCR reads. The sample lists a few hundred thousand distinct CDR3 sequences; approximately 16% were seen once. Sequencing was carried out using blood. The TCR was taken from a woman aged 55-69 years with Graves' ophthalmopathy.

CDR3 DNA sequence: TGTGCCAGCAGCTTATTAGGGGGGGGGCGCCCAGATACGCAGTATTTT. It yields the protein CASSLLGGGRPDTQYF. The rearrangement uses TRBV7-9 and TRBJ2-3; D might be TRBD2 (7 bases). In germline, CDR1 is SEHNR, CDR2 FQNEAQ (reference sequence). The CDR3 is made up of 16 amino acids. V dropped 2 bases and J dropped 4 bases, with 16 bases sitting between them.